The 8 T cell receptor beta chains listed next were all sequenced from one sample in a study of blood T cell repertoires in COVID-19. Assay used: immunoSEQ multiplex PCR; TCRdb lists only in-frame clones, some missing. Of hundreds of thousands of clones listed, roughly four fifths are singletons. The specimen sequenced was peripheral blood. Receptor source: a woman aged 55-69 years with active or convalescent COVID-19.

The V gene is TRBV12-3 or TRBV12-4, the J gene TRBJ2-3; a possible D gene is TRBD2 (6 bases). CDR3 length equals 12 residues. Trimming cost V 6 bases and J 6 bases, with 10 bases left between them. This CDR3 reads CASRVGGDTQYF. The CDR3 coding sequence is TGTGCCAGCAGGGTAGGAGGGGATACGCAGTATTTT.

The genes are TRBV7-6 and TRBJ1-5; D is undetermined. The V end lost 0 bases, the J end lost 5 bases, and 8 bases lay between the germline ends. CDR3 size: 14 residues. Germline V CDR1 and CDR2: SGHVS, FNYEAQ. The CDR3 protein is CASSLAAGHQPQHF. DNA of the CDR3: TGTGCCAGCAGCTTAGCGGCGGGCCATCAGCCCCAGCATTTT. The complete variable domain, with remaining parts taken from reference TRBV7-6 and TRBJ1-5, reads GAGVSQSPRYKVTKRGQDVALRCDPISGHVSLYWYRQALGQGPEFLTYFNYEAQQDKSGLPNDRFSAERPEGSISTLTIQRTEQRDSAMYRCASSLAAGHQPQHFGDGTRLSIL.

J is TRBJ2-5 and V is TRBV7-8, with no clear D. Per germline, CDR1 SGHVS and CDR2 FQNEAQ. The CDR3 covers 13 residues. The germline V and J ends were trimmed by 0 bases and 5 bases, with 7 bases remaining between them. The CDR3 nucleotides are TGTGCCAGCAGCTTAGCGGTCGGGGAGACCCAGTACTTC. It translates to CASSLAVGETQYF.

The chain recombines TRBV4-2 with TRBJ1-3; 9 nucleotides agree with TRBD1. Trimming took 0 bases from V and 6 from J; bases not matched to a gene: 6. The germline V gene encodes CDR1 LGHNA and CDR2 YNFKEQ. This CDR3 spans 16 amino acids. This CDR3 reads CASSQEGTGPINTIYF. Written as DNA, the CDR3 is TGTGCCAGCAGCCAAGAGGGGACAGGGCCCATAAACACCATATATTTT.

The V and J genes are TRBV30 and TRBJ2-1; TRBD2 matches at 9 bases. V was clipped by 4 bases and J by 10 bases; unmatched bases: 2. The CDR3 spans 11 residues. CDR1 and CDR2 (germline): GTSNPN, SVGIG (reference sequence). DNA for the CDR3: TGTGCCTGGACTGGACTAGCGGAGCAGTTCTTC. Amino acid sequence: CAWTGLAEQFF.

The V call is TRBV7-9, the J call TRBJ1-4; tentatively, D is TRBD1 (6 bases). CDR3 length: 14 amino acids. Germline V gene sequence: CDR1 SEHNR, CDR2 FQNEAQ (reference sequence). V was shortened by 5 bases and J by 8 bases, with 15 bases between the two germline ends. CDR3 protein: CASSVIRGGEKLFF. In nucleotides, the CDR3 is TGTGCCAGCAGCGTCATCAGGGGTGGCGAAAAACTGTTTTTT.

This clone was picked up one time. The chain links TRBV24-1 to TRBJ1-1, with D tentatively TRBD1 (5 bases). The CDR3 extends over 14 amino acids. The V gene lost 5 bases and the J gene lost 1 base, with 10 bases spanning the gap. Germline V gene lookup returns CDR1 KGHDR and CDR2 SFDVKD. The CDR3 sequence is CATSVLQGNTEAFF. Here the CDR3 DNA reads TGTGCCACCAGTGTCCTTCAGGGGAACACTGAAGCTTTCTTT.

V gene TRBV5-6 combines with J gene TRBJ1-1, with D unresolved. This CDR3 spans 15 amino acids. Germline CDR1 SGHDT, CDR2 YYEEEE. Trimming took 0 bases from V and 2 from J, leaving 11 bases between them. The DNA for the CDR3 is TGTGCCAGCAGCTTGGTTCCGGGTCAAAACACTGAAGCTTTCTTT. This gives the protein CASSLVPGQNTEAFF.